These 12 T cell receptor beta chains were sequenced from one sample in a study of CXCR3-negative and CXCR3-positive naive CD8 T cells. Study-wide results and caveats: In CXCR3-positive naive cells, the TRB CDR3s were more hydrophobic than in CXCR3-negative naive cells.

Antigen specificity for these receptors is unknown. TRB cDNA was prepared as libraries by UMI-labeled 5' RACE. From its re-call of the 5' RACE reads, TCRdb lists each CDR3 protein once, without DNA. The sample data list about 60,000 distinct CDR3 sequences. Sequenced sample: naive CXCR3+ CD8+ T cells from blood. The subset is: CD45RO-CCR7+CD27+CD95- naive CD8+ T cells expressing CXCR3 (TNR3+). The receptors here all came from a human donor in good health. Some clones in this sample may be carry-over from other donors' samples.

J is TRBJ1-5 and V is TRBV12-3 or TRBV12-4; TCRdb designates TRBD1, a call that cannot be tested without DNA. The length of the CDR3 is 20 residues. The CDR3: CASSNLGQAEIVYSNQPQHF.

The J gene is TRBJ1-2, the V gene TRBV20-1. Per the germline V gene, CDR1 is DFQATT and CDR2 is SNEGSKA (reference sequence). This CDR3 region has 14 residues. The chain's CDR3 is CSARDQSGNYGYTF.

The rearrangement uses TRBV29-1 and TRBJ2-7; TCRdb gives TRBD1 as the D gene, but with no DNA this cannot be confirmed. Germline V gene lookup returns CDR1 SQVTM and CDR2 ANQGSEA. There are 15 residues in the CDR3. The CDR3 protein is CSVEDGDREDYEQYF.

The chain is built from TRBV28 and TRBJ1-5; lacking DNA, the TRBD1 call made by TCRdb goes unchecked. The CDR3 runs to 14 residues. Germline-derived CDR1 and CDR2 are MDHEN and SYDVKM. The CDR3 loop reads CATADRDSNQPQHF.

This CDR3 reads CASPAGHLMSSYEQYF. This chain uses TRBV7-3 with TRBJ2-7; TCRdb proposes TRBD1, but this gene call is untestable without DNA. Germline V CDR1 and CDR2: SGHTA, FQGTGA. This CDR3 contains 16 residues.

This chain joins TRBV5-5 and TRBJ2-1. CDR3 length: 13 amino acids. Germline V CDR1 and CDR2: SGHKS, YYEKEE (reference sequence). CDR3 sequence reads: CASSWGSSNEQFF.

The chain recombines TRBV27 with TRBJ1-6; there is no DNA to check the TCRdb D call of TRBD1. This CDR3 spans 15 amino acids. Germline loops: CDR1 MNHEY, CDR2 SMNVEV (reference sequence). CDR3 loop: CASTLGGTGGSPLHF.

This chain uses TRBV2 with TRBJ2-5; no DNA is available, so the TRBD1 call from TCRdb remains unchecked. Germline V gene sequence: CDR1 SNHLY, CDR2 FYNNEI. This CDR3 has 16 amino acids. CDR3 loop: CASSDLSGDPQETQYF. Full variable domain (outside the CDR3, taken from reference TRBV2 and TRBJ2-5): EPEVTQTPSHQVTQMGQEVILRCVPISNHLYFYWYRQILGQKVEFLVSFYNNEISEKSEIFDDQFSVERPDGSNFTLKIRSTKLEDSAMYFCASSDLSGDPQETQYFGPGTRLLVL.

The rearrangement links TRBV14 to TRBJ2-7. CDR1 and CDR2 from the germline V gene are SGHDN and FVKESK. The CDR3 spans 14 residues. CDR3 in amino acids: CASSQDGYSYEQYF. Supplemented by reference TRBV14 and TRBJ2-7, the full variable domain reads EAGVTQFPSHSVIEKGQTVTLRCDPISGHDNLYWYRRVMGKEIKFLLHFVKESKQDESGMPNNRFLAERTGGTYSTLKVQPAELEDSGVYFCASSQDGYSYEQYFGPGTRLTVT.

The V gene is TRBV28, the J gene TRBJ2-7; TCRdb reports TRBD1, a call that lacks DNA to check it against. There are 11 residues in the CDR3. Germline V gives CDR1 MDHEN, CDR2 SYDVKM. The CDR3 region is CASTMGGEQYF.

V is TRBV29-1 and J is TRBJ2-5; the D call from TCRdb, TRBD1, cannot be confirmed without DNA. The CDR3 is 17 amino acids. Germline V gene data show CDR1 as SQVTM and CDR2 as ANQGSEA. CDR3 protein: CSVEDPDRGTFQETQYF.

This chain uses TRBV4-3 with TRBJ2-3. The CDR3 runs to 16 residues. Germline V lookup: CDR1 LGHNA, CDR2 YSLEER. The CDR3 spells CASSQASMSATDTQYF.